The sequence of this TCR beta chain was determined in a study of lymphopenia after photon versus proton radiotherapy. The study, taken as a whole, reports: Photon-treated patients lost naive T cells and TCR diversity; proton-treated stayed stable. Post-nadir diversity loss with photons came from oligoclonal expansion, particularly CD8+ Temra cells. Survival link was tested only in deceased patients; proton benefit remains a possibility.

The CDR3 extends over 13 amino acids. The germline V gene has CDR1 MNHNY and CDR2 SVGAGI (reference sequence). Using immunoSEQ multiplex PCR, the repertoire was profiled, and TCRdb retains in-frame clones only, with some absent. This table holds fewer than 7,500 clones, 90% to 95% found once. Remarks on this clone: Its antigen is unknown. At one of its ends the junction is not consistent with the germline gene, which may arise from a read error.

The TCR was taken from a woman between 45 and 65 years old with cholangiocarcinoma. Sequenced here: peripheral blood, sampled from a patient treated with photon-based radiotherapy. V usage is TRBV6-6 and J usage is TRBJ1-2; possibly TRBD1 for D (6 bases). CDR3 coding DNA: TGTGCCAGCACCCCCCAGCAGGGGTGGGTTGACGGCTTC. This encodes CASTPQQGWVDGF.